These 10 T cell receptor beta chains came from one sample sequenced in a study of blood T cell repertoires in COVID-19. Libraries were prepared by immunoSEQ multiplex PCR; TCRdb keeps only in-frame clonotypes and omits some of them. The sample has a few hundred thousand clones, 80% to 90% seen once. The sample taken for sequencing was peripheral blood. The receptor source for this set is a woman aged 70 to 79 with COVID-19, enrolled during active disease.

CDR3 nucleotides: TGTGCCAGCAGCTTAGTTCCGGGGACTAGCGGGCTTCCCTACGAGCAGTACTTC. Translating gives CASSLVPGTSGLPYEQYF. The rearrangement joins TRBV7-9 to TRBJ2-7, with 12 bases identical to TRBD2. The CDR3 extends over 18 amino acids. V lost 1 base and J lost 2; bases outside the gene matches: 9. Germline V gene data show CDR1 as SEHNR and CDR2 as FQNEAQ (reference sequence). Complete variable domain (other parts from reference TRBV7-9 and TRBJ2-7): DTGVSQNPRHKITKRGQNVTFRCDPISEHNRLYWYRQTLGQGPEFLTYFQNEAQLEKSRLLSDRFSAERPKGSFSTLEIQRTEQGDSAMYLCASSLVPGTSGLPYEQYFGPGTRLTVT.

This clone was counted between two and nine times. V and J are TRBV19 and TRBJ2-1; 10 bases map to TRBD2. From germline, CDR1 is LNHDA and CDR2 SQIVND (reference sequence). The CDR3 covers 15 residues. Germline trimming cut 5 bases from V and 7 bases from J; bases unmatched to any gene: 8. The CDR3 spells CASSLFLAGENEQFF. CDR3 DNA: TGTGCCAGTAGTCTCTTCCTAGCGGGAGAAAATGAGCAGTTCTTC.

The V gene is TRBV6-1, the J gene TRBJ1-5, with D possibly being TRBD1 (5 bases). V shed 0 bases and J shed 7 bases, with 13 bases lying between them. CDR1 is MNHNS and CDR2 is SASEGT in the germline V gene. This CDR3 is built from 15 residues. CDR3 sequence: CASSEAGYRLQPQHF. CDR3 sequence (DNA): TGTGCCAGCAGTGAAGCGGGTTACAGGTTACAGCCCCAGCATTTT.

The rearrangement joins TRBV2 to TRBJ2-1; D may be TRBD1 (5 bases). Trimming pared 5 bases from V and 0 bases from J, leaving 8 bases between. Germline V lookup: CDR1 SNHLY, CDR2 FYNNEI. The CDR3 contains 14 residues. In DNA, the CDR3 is TGTGCCAGCAGTTCAGACAGCTCCTACAATGAGCAGTTCTTC. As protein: CASSSDSSYNEQFF.

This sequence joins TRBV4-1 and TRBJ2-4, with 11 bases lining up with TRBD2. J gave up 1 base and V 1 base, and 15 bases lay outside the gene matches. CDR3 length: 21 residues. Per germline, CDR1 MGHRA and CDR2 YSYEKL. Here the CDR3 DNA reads TGCGCCAGCAGCCAAGCGGCTAGCGGGAGGCTTGAATTCTCGGCCAAAAACATTCAGTACTTC. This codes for CASSQAASGRLEFSAKNIQYF.

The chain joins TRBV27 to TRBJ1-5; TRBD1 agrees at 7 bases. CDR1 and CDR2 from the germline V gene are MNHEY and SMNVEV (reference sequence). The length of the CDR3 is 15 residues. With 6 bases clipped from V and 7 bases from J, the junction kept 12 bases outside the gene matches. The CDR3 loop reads CASRRTGDLGQPQHF. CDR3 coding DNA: TGTGCCAGCAGGCGTACAGGGGATCTTGGGCAGCCCCAGCATTTT.

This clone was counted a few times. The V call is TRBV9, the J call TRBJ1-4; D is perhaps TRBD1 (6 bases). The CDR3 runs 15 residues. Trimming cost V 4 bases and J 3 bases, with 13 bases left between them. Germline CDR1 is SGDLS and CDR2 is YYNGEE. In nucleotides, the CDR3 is TGTGCCAGCAGCCCCCAGGGGTTACCTAATGAAAAACTGTTTTTT. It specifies CASSPQGLPNEKLFF.

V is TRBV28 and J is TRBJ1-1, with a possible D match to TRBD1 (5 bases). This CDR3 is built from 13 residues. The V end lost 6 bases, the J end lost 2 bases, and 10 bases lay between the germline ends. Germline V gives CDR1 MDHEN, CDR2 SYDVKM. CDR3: CASSRTGNTEAFF. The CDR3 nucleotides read TGTGCCAGCAGCCGTACAGGAAACACTGAAGCTTTCTTT. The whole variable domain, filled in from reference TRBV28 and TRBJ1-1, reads DVKVTQSSRYLVKRTGEKVFLECVQDMDHENMFWYRQDPGLGLRLIYFSYDVKMKEKGDIPEGYSVSREKKERFSLILESASTNQTSMYLCASSRTGNTEAFFGQGTRLTVV.

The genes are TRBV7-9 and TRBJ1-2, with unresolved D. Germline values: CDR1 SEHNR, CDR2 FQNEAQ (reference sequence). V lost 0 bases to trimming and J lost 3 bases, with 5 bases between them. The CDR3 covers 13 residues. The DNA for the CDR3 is TGTGCCAGCAGCTTAGCGGCAGACTATGGCTACACCTTC. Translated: CASSLAADYGYTF.

The CDR3: CASSFREANSGNTIYF. As DNA, the CDR3 is TGTGCCAGCAGCTTCCGGGAGGCAAACTCTGGAAACACCATATATTTT. The chain links TRBV13 to TRBJ1-3; D is ambiguous. Trimming removed 3 bases at V and 0 bases at J, with 12 bases between. Germline CDR1 and CDR2: PRHDT and FYEKMQ (reference sequence). The CDR3 extends over 16 amino acids.